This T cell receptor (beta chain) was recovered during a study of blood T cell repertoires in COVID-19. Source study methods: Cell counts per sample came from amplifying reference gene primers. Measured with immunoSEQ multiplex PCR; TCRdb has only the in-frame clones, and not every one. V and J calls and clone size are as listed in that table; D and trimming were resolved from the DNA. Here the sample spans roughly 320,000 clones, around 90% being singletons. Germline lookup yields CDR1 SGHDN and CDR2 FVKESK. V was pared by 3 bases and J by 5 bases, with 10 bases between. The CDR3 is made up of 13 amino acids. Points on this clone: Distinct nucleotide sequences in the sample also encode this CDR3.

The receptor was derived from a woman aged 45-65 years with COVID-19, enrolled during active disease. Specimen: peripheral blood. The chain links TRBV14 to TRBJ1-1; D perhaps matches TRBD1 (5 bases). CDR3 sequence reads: CASSQVGGTEAFF. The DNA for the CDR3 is TGTGCCAGCAGCCAGGTGGGGGGTACTGAAGCTTTCTTT.